The 28 T cell receptor beta chains below all came from one sample that was sequenced in a study of T-cell reconstitution after alpha-beta-depleted transplantation in children. Preparing the TCRbeta library involved the use of unique molecular identifiers. TCRdb re-analysed the PCR reads in MiXCR, keeping a single row per CDR3 protein. The repertoire includes roughly 100,000 distinct CDR3 sequences, about 5.6% of them detected once, and 6.1% sits in the top ten. Here the sequenced sample was PBMCs, mostly from graft donor cells, taken 60 days after TCRalphabeta/CD19-depleted stem cell transplant. The receptor source for this set is a female patient aged 2 to 10 who had a stem cell transplant for Fanconi anemia, so the T cells may come from the graft donor.

Ten or more counts support this clonotype. The rearrangement joins TRBV25-1 to TRBJ2-7, with a tentative D call TRBD1 (5 bases). CDR3 size: 13 residues. Germline CDR1 reads MGHDK; CDR2 reads SYGVNS. Trimming took 8 bases from V and 2 from J, leaving 13 bases between them. CDR3 bases: TGTGCCAGCTTGAGACAGTTCCCCTACGAGCAGTACTTC. Translation gives CASLRQFPYEQYF.

The V gene is TRBV7-2, the J gene TRBJ2-3; D is undetermined. Germline loops: CDR1 SGHTA, CDR2 FQGNSA. Trimming left V 5 bases short and J 2 bases short, with 11 bases between. The CDR3 loop spans 14 amino acids. The CDR3 region has the DNA TGTGCCAGCAGCCCGACTCATTCCACAGATACGCAGTATTTT. Amino acids: CASSPTHSTDTQYF. The variable domain in full, with the rest retrieved from reference TRBV7-2 and TRBJ2-3, is GAGVSQSPSNKVTEKGKDVELRCDPISGHTALYWYRQSLGQGLEFLIYFQGNSAPDKSGLPSDRFSAERTGGSVSTLTIQRTQQEDSAVYLCASSPTHSTDTQYFGPGTRLTVL.

This clonotype was detected many times. This chain links TRBV29-1 with TRBJ2-3; no clear D gene. Trimming removed 4 bases from V and 0 bases from J, with 8 bases in between. CDR3 length: 13 amino acids. CDR1 SQVTM and CDR2 ANQGSEA come from the germline V gene. CDR3 loop: CSVGWVSTDTQYF. As DNA, the CDR3 is TGCAGCGTTGGGTGGGTTAGCACAGATACGCAGTATTTT.

This clonotype was detected many times. The chain couples TRBV11-2 to TRBJ2-1; no reliable D call. Trimming cost V 0 bases and J 2 bases, with 8 bases left between them. Germline CDR1 is SGHAT and CDR2 is FQNNGV. CDR3 length: 15 residues. CDR3 sequence reads: CASSLDWATYNEQFF. CDR3 sequence (DNA): TGTGCCAGCAGCTTAGACTGGGCTACCTACAATGAGCAGTTCTTC.

There are many counts of this clonotype. This chain links TRBV12-3 or TRBV12-4 with TRBJ1-6; D remains ambiguous. The CDR3 covers 13 residues. The V and J ends lost 3 bases and 6 bases respectively, with 6 bases between them. This chain's CDR3 is CASSFNPNSPLHF. CDR3 nucleotides: TGTGCCAGCAGTTTTAACCCTAATTCACCCCTCCACTTT.

V usage is TRBV5-1 and J usage is TRBJ2-7; 7 bases align to TRBD2. The CDR3 extends over 17 amino acids. In germline, CDR1 is SGHRS, CDR2 YFSETQ. Trimming at V came to 2 bases and at J to 0 bases, leaving 11 bases not matched to a gene. Written as DNA, the CDR3 is TGCGCCAGCAGCTTTGTCCCCGGGCTAGCGGACTCCTACGAGCAGTACTTC. Its protein is CASSFVPGLADSYEQYF.

This clonotype was recorded at least ten times. The V gene is TRBV2, the J gene TRBJ2-1; 8 bases are a match to TRBD1. After removal of 4 bases from V and 9 bases from J, the junction contained 8 bases not matched to a gene. CDR3 length: 14 amino acids. The germline CDR1 and CDR2 sequences are SNHLY and FYNNEI. CDR3 sequence reads: CASSVSGTGGEQFF. In DNA, the CDR3 is TGTGCCAGCAGTGTTTCCGGGACAGGCGGTGAGCAGTTCTTC. The whole variable domain, remainder taken from reference TRBV2 and TRBJ2-1, is EPEVTQTPSHQVTQMGQEVILRCVPISNHLYFYWYRQILGQKVEFLVSFYNNEISEKSEIFDDQFSVERPDGSNFTLKIRSTKLEDSAMYFCASSVSGTGGEQFFGPGTRLTVL.

A note on this clonotype: At one end, the junction sequence differs from germline, possibly due to a read error. The chain carries TRBV28 and TRBJ1-5; D gene uncertain. The CDR3 length is 15 residues. Germline CDR1 reads MDHEN; CDR2 reads SYDVKM. The CDR3 DNA is TGTGCCAGCAATTTATCATGGCAGGCCAATCAGCCCCAGCATTTT. Translated, it gives CASNLSWQANQPQHF.

The V call is TRBV3-1, the J call TRBJ2-7; TRBD1 agrees at 7 bases. The V gene end was trimmed by 0 bases and the J gene end by 2 bases; junction bases not matched to a gene: 4. The CDR3 covers 15 residues. Germline V CDR1 and CDR2: LGHDT, YNNKEL (reference sequence). The CDR3 coding sequence is TGTGCCAGCAGCCAAGATAAAGGACAGGCCTACGAGCAGTACTTC. Its protein product is CASSQDKGQAYEQYF.

The chain has TRBV6-2 or TRBV6-3 and TRBJ2-7; maybe TRBD2 (5 bases). The V end lost 6 bases, the J end lost 5 bases, and 11 bases lay between the germline ends. The CDR3 is made up of 12 amino acids. Germline V CDR1 and CDR2: MNHEY, SVGEGT. The DNA of the CDR3 is TGTGCCAGCAGCTACGACGGGGACGAGCAGTACTTC. This encodes CASSYDGDEQYF.

The J gene is TRBJ2-1, the V gene TRBV15, with 9 bases fitting TRBD2. Germline CDR1 reads LNHNV; CDR2 reads YYDKDF (reference sequence). CDR3 length: 16 amino acids. V shed 6 bases and J 0 bases; nucleotides not matched to a gene: 6. DNA for the CDR3: TGTGCCACCAGGAGGTTTAGCGGGAGCTCCTACAATGAGCAGTTCTTC. Translated: CATRRFSGSSYNEQFF.

This clonotype was picked up a small number of times. The chain couples TRBV5-1 to TRBJ1-2; D uncertain. The CDR3 is 15 amino acids. V shed 0 bases and J shed 6 bases, with 15 bases lying between them. Germline V CDR1 and CDR2: SGHRS, YFSETQ. The CDR3 nucleotides are TGCGCCAGCAGCTTGGCCAGGTCTCCAGGAGATGGCTACACCTTC. Encoded protein: CASSLARSPGDGYTF. The whole variable domain, remainder taken from reference TRBV5-1 and TRBJ1-2, is KAGVTQTPRYLIKTRGQQVTLSCSPISGHRSVSWYQQTPGQGLQFLFEYFSETQRNKGNFPGRFSGRQFSNSRSEMNVSTLELGDSALYLCASSLARSPGDGYTFGSGTRLTVV.

This clonotype was counted ten times or more. The chain links TRBV5-1 to TRBJ1-2, with D possibly being TRBD1 (5 bases). Between the trimmed V and J ends, which lost 0 bases and 5 bases, there was a span of 14 bases. Germline lookup yields CDR1 SGHRS and CDR2 YFSETQ. This CDR3 is 15 amino acids long. CDR3 loop: CASSLGSAREYGYTF. The CDR3 DNA follows: TGCGCCAGCAGCTTGGGCTCGGCCAGGGAGTATGGCTACACCTTC.

The chain carries TRBV12-3 or TRBV12-4 and TRBJ2-7; the match to TRBD2 covers 10 bases. This CDR3 spans 15 amino acids. Trimming at V came to 6 bases and at J to 2 bases, leaving 7 bases not matched to a gene. CDR3 DNA sequence: TGTGCCAGCAGCCCTGGACTAGCGGTGACCTACGAGCAGTACTTC. It codes for CASSPGLAVTYEQYF.

This clonotype occurred many times. CDR3 amino acids: CASSSSPYSYNEQFF. CDR3 in DNA: TGCGCCAGCAGCTCATCCCCTTACTCCTACAATGAGCAGTTCTTC. The genes are TRBV5-1 and TRBJ2-1; D remains ambiguous. This CDR3 contains 15 residues. Germline assignment: CDR1 SGHRS and CDR2 YFSETQ. The V end lost 3 bases, the J end lost 0 bases, and 10 bases lay between the germline ends.

Ten or more counts support this clonotype. The chain has TRBV25-1 and TRBJ1-3; D ambiguous. CDR1 is MGHDK, CDR2 SYGVNS, per germline. The CDR3 length is 15 residues. The V gene lost 5 bases and the J gene lost 0 bases, with 11 bases spanning the gap. CDR3 in amino acids: CASSRMYSSGNTIYF. In DNA form, the CDR3 reads TGTGCCAGCAGTCGAATGTACAGCTCTGGAAACACCATATATTTT.

This clonotype was seen many times. The CDR3 region has the DNA TGTGCCACCAGTGAGACAGGGGGAGGCACAGATACGCAGTATTTT. It translates to CATSETGGGTDTQYF. V is TRBV24-1 and J is TRBJ2-3, with 9 positions matching TRBD1. This CDR3 comprises 15 residues. In germline, CDR1 is KGHDR, CDR2 SFDVKD. V lost 4 bases to trimming and J lost 1 base; unmatched junction nucleotides: 2.

This chain links TRBV6-1 with TRBJ2-1; 7 bases are a match to TRBD1. Germline V gene sequence: CDR1 MNHNS, CDR2 SASEGT. The CDR3 spans 14 residues. V gave up 7 bases and J gave up 0 bases; unmatched junction bases: 3. In nucleotides, the CDR3 is TGTGCCAGCAACAGGGGCCGCTCCTACAATGAGCAGTTCTTC. Protein: CASNRGRSYNEQFF.

This clonotype has ten or more counts. The V call is TRBV18, the J call TRBJ2-5; D gene uncertain. The CDR3 consists of 13 residues. Germline assignment: CDR1 KGHSH and CDR2 LQKENI. V was shortened by 6 bases and J by 3 bases, with 11 bases between the two germline ends. CDR3: CASSSTLEETQYF. CDR3 DNA sequence: TGTGCCAGCTCCTCAACTCTAGAAGAGACCCAGTACTTC.

This chain links TRBV9 with TRBJ2-7, with D tentatively TRBD2 (6 bases). CDR1 is SGDLS and CDR2 is YYNGEE in the germline V gene. The CDR3 is made up of 11 amino acids. V was trimmed by 7 bases and J by 8 bases, leaving 13 bases between them. The CDR3: CASQRREKQYF. The CDR3, as DNA: TGTGCCAGCCAACGCCGGGAGAAGCAGTACTTC.

This clonotype was detected many times. The rearrangement uses TRBV7-9 and TRBJ2-7; 7 nucleotides agree with TRBD1. The J segment lost 5 bases and the V segment lost 5 bases, leaving 9 bases of the junction unmatched. Germline CDR1 is SEHNR and CDR2 is FQNEAQ (reference sequence). The CDR3 covers 14 residues. The CDR3 sequence: CASSLDRVGDEQYF. CDR3 bases: TGTGCCAGCAGCCTCGACAGGGTCGGGGACGAGCAGTACTTC.

This clonotype was seen repeatedly, ten times or more. The chain uses TRBV7-2 and TRBJ2-2; 8 bases agree with TRBD2. Trimming cost V 3 bases and J 6 bases; bases outside gene matches: 3. Per the germline V gene, CDR1 is SGHTA and CDR2 is FQGNSA. CDR3 length: 14 amino acids. The DNA of the CDR3 is TGTGCCAGCAGCTTGACGGGGGGGCCCGGGGAGCTGTTTTTT. Translation: CASSLTGGPGELFF.

In its sample, this clonotype was seen a few times. This rearrangement joins TRBV18 to TRBJ2-2; tentative D call: TRBD2 (6 bases). The CDR3 contains 12 residues. Trimming took 2 bases from V and 9 from J, leaving 7 bases between them. Germline CDR1 reads KGHSH; CDR2 reads LQKENI. The CDR3 nucleotides read TGTGCCAGCTCACCAGCGGGACGGGAGCTGTTTTTT. Residues: CASSPAGRELFF.

This clonotype was seen at least ten times. The J gene is TRBJ2-3, the V gene TRBV7-3; 10 nucleotides match TRBD1. Unmatched junction bases numbered 1, after V lost 3 bases and J lost 4 bases. Germline V lookup: CDR1 SGHTA, CDR2 FQGTGA. This CDR3 is built from 14 residues. The CDR3 spells CASSFGTGADTQYF. The CDR3 DNA follows: TGTGCCAGCAGCTTCGGGACAGGGGCAGATACGCAGTATTTT.

This clonotype has ten or more counts. The chain's CDR3 is CASSSGVRSYNEQFF. CDR3 nucleotide sequence: TGTGCCAGTAGTTCAGGGGTGAGGTCCTACAATGAGCAGTTCTTC. This chain joins TRBV19 and TRBJ2-1; TRBD1 might be the D (6 bases). Trimming shortened V by 5 bases and J by 1 base, and 12 bases separated the two germline ends. CDR3 length equals 15 residues. Looked up from germline, CDR1 is LNHDA and CDR2 is SQIVND (reference sequence).

This clonotype was recorded many times. This rearrangement joins TRBV12-3 or TRBV12-4 to TRBJ2-1; D may be TRBD2 (6 bases). V dropped 6 bases and J dropped 9 bases, with 12 bases sitting between them. The CDR3 loop spans 12 amino acids. The CDR3 DNA sequence: TGTGCCAGCAGGACCTGGCGGGGTGAGCAGTTCTTC. Encoded protein: CASRTWRGEQFF.

The table lists this clonotype with many counts. The chain carries TRBV7-2 and TRBJ2-1, with 13 bases identical to TRBD2. The CDR3 sequence is 22 residues long. Losses at the gene ends were 2 bases for V and 1 base for J; bases not matched to a gene: 17. The germline gives CDR1 SGHTA, CDR2 FQGNSA. CDR3 in DNA: TGTGCCAGCAGCTTATTCCCCCTACTAGCGGGGGGGCAATCACTATCCTACAATGAGCAGTTCTTC. Protein: CASSLFPLLAGGQSLSYNEQFF.

This clonotype has ten or more counts. The genes are TRBV20-1 and TRBJ2-4, with D possibly TRBD1 on 6 matching bases. Germline V gene data show CDR1 as DFQATT and CDR2 as SNEGSKA (reference sequence). Trimming removed 2 bases from V and 1 base from J, with 6 bases in between. This CDR3 is built from 13 residues. The CDR3 reads CSARQGAKNIQYF. CDR3 sequence (DNA): TGCAGTGCTAGACAGGGGGCCAAAAACATTCAGTACTTC.